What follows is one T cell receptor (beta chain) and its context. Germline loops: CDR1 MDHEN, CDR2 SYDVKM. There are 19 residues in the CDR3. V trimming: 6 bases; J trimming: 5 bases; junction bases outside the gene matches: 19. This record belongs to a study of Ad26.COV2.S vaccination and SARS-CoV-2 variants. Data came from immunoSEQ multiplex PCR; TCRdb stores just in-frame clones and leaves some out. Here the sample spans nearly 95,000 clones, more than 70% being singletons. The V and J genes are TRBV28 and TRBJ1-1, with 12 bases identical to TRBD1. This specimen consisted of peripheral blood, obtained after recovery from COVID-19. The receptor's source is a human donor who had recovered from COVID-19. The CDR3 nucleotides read TGTGCCAGCAGACTTGTTAGCTTACGGGACAGGGGGCGAAGAACTGAAGCTTTCTTT. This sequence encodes CASRLVSLRDRGRRTEAFF.